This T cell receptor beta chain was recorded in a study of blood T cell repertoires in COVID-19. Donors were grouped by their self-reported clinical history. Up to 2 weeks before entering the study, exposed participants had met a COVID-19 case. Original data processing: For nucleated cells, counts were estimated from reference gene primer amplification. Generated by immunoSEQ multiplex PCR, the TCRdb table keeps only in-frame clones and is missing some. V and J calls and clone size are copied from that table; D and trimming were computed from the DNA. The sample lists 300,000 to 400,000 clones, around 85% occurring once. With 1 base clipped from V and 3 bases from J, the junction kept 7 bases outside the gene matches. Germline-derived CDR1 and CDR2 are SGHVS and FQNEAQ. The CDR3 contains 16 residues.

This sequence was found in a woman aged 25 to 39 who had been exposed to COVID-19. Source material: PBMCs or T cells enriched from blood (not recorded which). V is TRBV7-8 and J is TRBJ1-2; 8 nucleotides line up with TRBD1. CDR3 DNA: TGTGCCAGCAGCTTAGAGCAGGGGGCCCAGTACTATGGCTACACCTTC. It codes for CASSLEQGAQYYGYTF.